This entry lists 15 T cell receptor beta chains sequenced from one sample in a study of T cell clonotyping in hematopoietic cell transplantation. Sequencing was performed with immunoSEQ multiplex PCR; in TCRdb, only in-frame clones are kept and a portion is missing. The sample has some 14,000 clones, nearly 95% seen once; the top ten hold approximately 4.8%. The sample consisted of PBMCs, taken 30 days after allogeneic stem cell transplant. The receptors come from a male patient over 55 who had an allogeneic stem cell transplant from an unrelated donor, so the T cells may come from the graft donor. Some clones in this sample may be carry-over from other donors' samples.

The chain employs TRBV7-9 and TRBJ2-2; D call uncertain. The CDR3 runs 16 residues. Per germline, CDR1 SEHNR and CDR2 FQNEAQ (reference sequence). Trimming took off 3 bases at V and 3 bases at J, with 14 bases between the two ends. CDR3 in DNA: TGTGCCAGCAGCTTCCAAGTTGGGGTAGACACCGGGGAGCTGTTTTTT. This codes for CASSFQVGVDTGELFF.

V gene TRBV27 combines with J gene TRBJ2-7, with D maybe TRBD1 (7 bases). Germline V gene sequence: CDR1 MNHEY, CDR2 SMNVEV (reference sequence). The CDR3 has 13 amino acids. The V gene lost 7 bases and the J gene lost 5 bases, with 15 bases spanning the gap. CDR3 region: CASIRQGGHEQYF. The CDR3 nucleotides are TGTGCCAGCATCCGCCAGGGGGGACACGAGCAGTACTTC.

The chain uses TRBV4-2 and TRBJ1-4; a possible D gene is TRBD1 (5 bases). CDR3 size: 14 residues. In germline, CDR1 is LGHNA, CDR2 YNFKEQ. V gave up 0 bases and J gave up 8 bases, with 10 bases separating them. The CDR3 reads CASSQDRVGEKLFF. CDR3 nucleotide sequence: TGTGCCAGCAGCCAAGACAGGGTCGGGGAAAAACTGTTTTTT.

This chain links TRBV27 with TRBJ2-3; D may match TRBD1 or TRBD2 (5 bases each). Trimming stripped 6 bases from V and 2 bases from J, with 9 bases between. The CDR3 spans 13 residues. Germline lookup yields CDR1 MNHEY and CDR2 SMNVEV (reference sequence). The CDR3 coding sequence is TGTGCCAGCAGGGGGGTTGTCACAGATACGCAGTATTTT. Translating it yields CASRGVVTDTQYF.

The chain carries TRBV21-1 and TRBJ2-5; the table calls TRBD1, which could not be checked here. TRBV21-1 represents a pseudogene. This CDR3 is 17 amino acids long. As DNA, the CDR3 is TGTGCCAGCAGTTCCCTCAGCCTAGGGGGCGGCCAAGAGACCCAGTACTTC. Translating gives CASSSLSLGGGQETQYF.

V and J are TRBV29-1 and TRBJ1-2; D remains unclear. The V end lost 2 bases, the J end lost 6 bases, and 7 bases lay between the germline ends. This CDR3 is built from 11 residues. CDR1 is SQVTM, CDR2 ANQGSEA, per germline. CDR3 protein: CSVERGNGYTF. The CDR3 DNA reads as TGCAGCGTTGAACGCGGAAATGGCTACACCTTC.

This chain links TRBV7-6 with TRBJ2-5; D may match TRBD1 or TRBD2 (6 bases each). With 1 base removed from V and 3 bases from J, the gap between germline ends came to 15 bases. The CDR3 is 16 amino acids. CDR1 and CDR2 (germline): SGHVS, FNYEAQ. CDR3: CASSLVLGGSKETQYF. Here the CDR3 DNA reads TGTGCCAGCAGCTTAGTTTTAGGGGGGAGCAAAGAGACCCAGTACTTC. Full variable domain (outside the CDR3, taken from reference TRBV7-6 and TRBJ2-5): GAGVSQSPRYKVTKRGQDVALRCDPISGHVSLYWYRQALGQGPEFLTYFNYEAQQDKSGLPNDRFSAERPEGSISTLTIQRTEQRDSAMYRCASSLVLGGSKETQYFGPGTRLLVL.

This chain joins TRBV19 and TRBJ2-7; D tentatively fits TRBD1 or TRBD2 (6 bases each). Germline CDR1 LNHDA, CDR2 SQIVND (reference sequence). The length of the CDR3 is 16 residues. Trimming left V 1 base short and J 2 bases short, with 15 bases between. Here the CDR3 DNA reads TGTGCCAGTAGTATAGGGGGAGGACAGAGGGCCTACGAGCAGTACTTC. Encoded protein: CASSIGGGQRAYEQYF.

Worth noting for this clone: Sequence at one end of the junction differs from germline and may be a read error. V is TRBV6-1 and J is TRBJ1-2, with D possibly TRBD1 on 5 matching bases. Germline loops: CDR1 MNHNS, CDR2 SASEGT. This CDR3 is built from 14 residues. The CDR3 DNA sequence: TGTGCCAGCAGGGAAGACAGCCGGAACTATGGCTACACCTTC. Residues: CASREDSRNYGYTF.

The J gene is TRBJ2-7, the V gene TRBV25-1; tentatively, D is TRBD2 (6 bases). CDR3 length equals 14 residues. The germline CDR1 and CDR2 sequences are MGHDK and SYGVNS. Trimming took 3 bases from V and 6 from J, leaving 15 bases between them. The CDR3 protein is CASSDWDSRGEQYF. The CDR3 DNA is TGTGCCAGCAGTGATTGGGACTCTCGGGGCGAGCAGTACTTC.

The chain links TRBV6-5 to TRBJ1-4; 9 nucleotides match TRBD1. V was pared by 7 bases and J by 7 bases, with 4 bases of the junction left unmatched. Germline-derived CDR1 and CDR2 are MNHEY and SVGAGI. CDR3 length: 13 amino acids. The chain's CDR3 is CASTLGQGEKLFF. The CDR3 DNA reads TGTGCCAGCACCTTGGGACAGGGTGAAAAACTGTTTTTT.

Remarks on this clone: Mismatch with germline at one junction end may stem from a read error. The genes are TRBV7-7 and TRBJ1-5; D unresolved. Germline loops: CDR1 SSHAT, CDR2 FNYEAQ (reference sequence). The CDR3 length is 13 residues. The DNA for the CDR3 is TGTGCTAGCAGCTTAGGTCCCAATCAGCCCCAGCATTTT. It specifies CASSLGPNQPQHF.

The chain has TRBV7-2 and TRBJ2-4; D remains ambiguous. Germline assignment: CDR1 SGHTA and CDR2 FQGNSA. This CDR3 is built from 17 residues. The germline V and J ends were trimmed by 0 bases and 1 base, with 13 bases remaining between them. CDR3 in DNA: TGTGCCAGCAGCTTAGCGGTCGGGCGTGAGGCCAAAAACATTCAGTACTTC. Protein sequence: CASSLAVGREAKNIQYF. Filled out from reference TRBV7-2 and TRBJ2-4, the complete variable domain reads GAGVSQSPSNKVTEKGKDVELRCDPISGHTALYWYRQSLGQGLEFLIYFQGNSAPDKSGLPSDRFSAERTGGSVSTLTIQRTQQEDSAVYLCASSLAVGREAKNIQYFGAGTRLSVL.

The V and J genes are TRBV4-3 and TRBJ2-3, with D tentatively TRBD1 (6 bases). Germline assignment: CDR1 LGHNA and CDR2 YSLEER. V was shortened by 0 bases and J by 3 bases, with 13 bases between the two germline ends. The CDR3 covers 16 residues. The CDR3 DNA sequence: TGCGCCAGCAGCCAAGAGGACAGTCGAGGGACAGATACGCAGTATTTT. Translating gives CASSQEDSRGTDTQYF.

This sequence joins TRBV7-2 and TRBJ1-5, with D perhaps TRBD1 (5 bases). Germline assignment: CDR1 SGHTA and CDR2 FQGNSA. Trimming left V 4 bases short and J 12 bases short, with 19 bases between. This CDR3 is 14 amino acids long. The CDR3 sequence is CASSSRVKDNLQHF. In DNA form, the CDR3 reads TGTGCCAGCAGCTCCAGGGTAAAAGACAATCTCCAGCATTTT.